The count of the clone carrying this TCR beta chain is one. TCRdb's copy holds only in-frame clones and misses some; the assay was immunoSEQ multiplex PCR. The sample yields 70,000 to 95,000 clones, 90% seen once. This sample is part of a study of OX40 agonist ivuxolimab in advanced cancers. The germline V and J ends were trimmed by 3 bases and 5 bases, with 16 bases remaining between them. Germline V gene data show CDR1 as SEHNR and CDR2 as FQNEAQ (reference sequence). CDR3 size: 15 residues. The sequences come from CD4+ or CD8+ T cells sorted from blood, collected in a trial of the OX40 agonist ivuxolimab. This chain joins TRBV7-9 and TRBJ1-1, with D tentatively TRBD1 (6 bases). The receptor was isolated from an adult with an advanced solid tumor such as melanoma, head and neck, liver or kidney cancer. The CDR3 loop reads CASSLRGRGETEAFF. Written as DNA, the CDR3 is TGTGCCAGCAGCTTGAGAGGCAGGGGTGAAACTGAAGCTTTCTTT. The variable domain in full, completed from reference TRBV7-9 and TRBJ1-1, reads DTGVSQNPRHKITKRGQNVTFRCDPISEHNRLYWYRQTLGQGPEFLTYFQNEAQLEKSRLLSDRFSAERPKGSFSTLEIQRTEQGDSAMYLCASSLRGRGETEAFFGQGTRLTVV.